These 10 T cell receptor beta chains were all obtained from the same sample, sequenced in a study of blood T cell repertoires in COVID-19. Here immunoSEQ multiplex PCR was the method, and the copy in TCRdb shows in-frame clones only, minus some. The data show over 200,000 clones, approximately 88% seen once. Sequencing was done on a sample of peripheral blood. The receptor source for this set is a man aged 55-75 years who had recovered from COVID-19.

As DNA, the CDR3 is TGTGCCAGCAGCTCCGGACTAGCGGGAGGGCAGCAGTTCTTC. This codes for CASSSGLAGGQQFF. The J gene is TRBJ2-1, the V gene TRBV7-2, with TRBD2 matching over 15 bases. The germline V gene has CDR1 SGHTA and CDR2 FQGNSA. J lost 11 bases, V lost 4 bases, and 3 bases had no gene match. The CDR3 has 14 amino acids.

The J gene is TRBJ2-1, the V gene TRBV25-1, with TRBD2 matching 12 bases. Losses at the gene ends were 4 bases for V and 10 bases for J; bases not matched to a gene: 5. Germline CDR1 reads MGHDK; CDR2 reads SYGVNS. The CDR3 spans 14 residues. CDR3: CASSASGRAVEQFF. DNA of the CDR3: TGTGCCAGCAGTGCTAGCGGGAGGGCCGTGGAGCAGTTCTTC.

This chain joins TRBV6-5 and TRBJ1-1; 9 bases line up with TRBD1. CDR3 size: 13 residues. The ends lost 10 bases at V and 11 bases at J; junction bases unmatched: 14. Germline V gives CDR1 MNHEY, CDR2 SVGAGI. CDR3 loop: CATRYRQGDDAFF. CDR3 DNA sequence: TGTGCCACCAGATACCGACAGGGGGATGACGCTTTCTTT.

V usage is TRBV5-6 and J usage is TRBJ2-4; 7 bases map to TRBD2. Germline V lookup: CDR1 SGHDT, CDR2 YYEEEE. Trimming removed 3 bases from V and 0 bases from J; junction bases left unmatched: 9. The CDR3 sequence is 17 residues long. CDR3 sequence reads: CASSSGGRQLAKNIQYF. The CDR3 DNA follows: TGTGCCAGCAGCTCGGGGGGTCGGCAGCTAGCCAAAAACATTCAGTACTTC. Drawing the rest from reference TRBV5-6 and TRBJ2-4, the complete variable domain is DAGVTQSPTHLIKTRGQQVTLRCSPKSGHDTVSWYQQALGQGPQFIFQYYEEEERQRGNFPDRFSGHQFPNYSSELNVNALLLGDSALYLCASSSGGRQLAKNIQYFGAGTRLSVL.

This clone was counted only a few times. The chain combines TRBV2 with TRBJ1-1, with a tentative D call TRBD1 (6 bases). The CDR3 extends over 14 amino acids. Germline assignment: CDR1 SNHLY and CDR2 FYNNEI. V lost 6 bases and J 1 base, leaving 12 bases between the germline ends. The CDR3 protein is CASRGRGENTEAFF. CDR3 sequence (DNA): TGTGCCAGCAGGGGGAGGGGGGAGAACACTGAAGCTTTCTTT.

The V call is TRBV5-4, the J call TRBJ1-6, with D perhaps TRBD1 (5 bases). Trimming cost V 5 bases and J 3 bases, with 9 bases left between them. In germline, CDR1 is SGHNT, CDR2 YYREEE (reference sequence). This CDR3 has 14 amino acids. CDR3 DNA sequence: TGTGCCAGCAGGACGGGGGGCTATAATTCACCCCTCCACTTT. Translated, it gives CASRTGGYNSPLHF. Full variable domain (rest looked up from reference TRBV5-4 and TRBJ1-6): ETGVTQSPTHLIKTRGQQVTLRCSSQSGHNTVSWYQQALGQGPQFIFQYYREEENGRGNFPPRFSGLQFPNYSSELNVNALELDDSALYLCASRTGGYNSPLHFGNGTRLTVT.

The chain links TRBV9 to TRBJ2-5, with 12 bases aligning to TRBD1. The CDR3 contains 15 residues. Trimming at V came to 2 bases and at J to 5 bases, leaving 4 bases not matched to a gene. Germline V gives CDR1 SGDLS, CDR2 YYNGEE. As DNA, the CDR3 is TGTGCCAGCAGCGTTATGGGACAGGGGGCTGAGACCCAGTACTTC. Its translation: CASSVMGQGAETQYF.

V usage is TRBV5-1 and J usage is TRBJ2-5; 10 bases are shared with TRBD2. The CDR3 runs to 16 residues. The germline V gene encodes CDR1 SGHRS and CDR2 YFSETQ. Trimming cost V 2 bases and J 0 bases; bases outside gene matches: 4. The CDR3 sequence: CASSFRLAGNQETQYF. DNA of the CDR3: TGCGCCAGCAGCTTTCGACTAGCGGGTAACCAAGAGACCCAGTACTTC.

This clone was detected once. This chain uses TRBV6-1 with TRBJ1-4; D call uncertain. V was cut by 3 bases and J by 3 bases, with 14 bases left in between. The length of the CDR3 is 16 residues. Germline CDR1 and CDR2: MNHNS and SASEGT. The CDR3 DNA sequence: TGTGCCAGCAGTGAGCACCCGGGAGGCGCTAATGAAAAACTGTTTTTT. Amino acid sequence: CASSEHPGGANEKLFF.

The chain joins TRBV3-1 (or the pseudogene TRBV3-2) to TRBJ2-1, with TRBD2 matching over 8 bases. The CDR3 sequence is 15 residues long. CDR1 is LGHDT and CDR2 is YNNKEL in the germline V gene (reference sequence). Trimming removed 4 bases from V and 8 bases from J; junction bases left unmatched: 10. CDR3 protein: CASSRPGGARYEQFF. CDR3 in DNA: TGTGCCAGCAGCCGGCCGGGGGGGGCGAGGTATGAGCAGTTCTTC.